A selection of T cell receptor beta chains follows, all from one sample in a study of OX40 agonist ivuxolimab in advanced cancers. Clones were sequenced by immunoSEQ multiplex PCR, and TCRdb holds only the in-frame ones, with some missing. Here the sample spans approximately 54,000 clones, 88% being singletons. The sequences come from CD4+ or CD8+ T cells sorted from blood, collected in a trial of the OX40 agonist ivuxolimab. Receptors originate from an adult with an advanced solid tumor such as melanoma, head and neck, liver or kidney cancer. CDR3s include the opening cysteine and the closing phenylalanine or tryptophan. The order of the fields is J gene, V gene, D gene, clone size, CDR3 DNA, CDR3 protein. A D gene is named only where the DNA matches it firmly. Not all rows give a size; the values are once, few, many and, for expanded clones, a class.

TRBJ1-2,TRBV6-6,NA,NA,TGTGCCAGCAGTTACTTGGGGAGCGGCTACACCTTC,CASSYLGSGYTF
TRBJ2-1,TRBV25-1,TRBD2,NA,TGTGCCAGCAGGGGACTAGCGGGAGGGCCGTATGAGCAGTTCTTC,CASRGLAGGPYEQFF
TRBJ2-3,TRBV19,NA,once,TGTGCCAGTAGTATATCTAGCGCTGGCACAGATACGCAGTATTTT,CASSISSAGTDTQYF
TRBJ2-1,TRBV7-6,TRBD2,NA,TGTGCCAGCAGCCTATTTGTTGCTAGCGGGAGTAATGAGCAGTTCTTC,CASSLFVASGSNEQFF
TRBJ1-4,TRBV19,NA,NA,TGTGCCAGCACGCAAGTCGGGGGCGCTGAAAAACTGTTTTTT,CASTQVGGAEKLFF
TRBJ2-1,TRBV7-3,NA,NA,TGTGCCAGCAGCGCCCGGGGGAGCTCCTACAATGAGCAGTTCTTC,CASSARGSSYNEQFF
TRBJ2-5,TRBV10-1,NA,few,TGCGCCAGCAGTGAATCGGAGACCCAGTACTTC,CASSESETQYF
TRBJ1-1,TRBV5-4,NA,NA,TGTGCCAGCAGCTTCCAACAGGGTTCGAACACTGAAGCTTTCTTT,CASSFQQGSNTEAFF
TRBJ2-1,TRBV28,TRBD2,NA,TGTGCCAGCAAGCAGGAAGCGGGGGGGCCCCGCAATGAGCAGTTCTTC,CASKQEAGGPRNEQFF
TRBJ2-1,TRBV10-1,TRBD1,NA,TGCGCCAGCAGTGAGTCAGGGTTTCGACCAGGGGGCTTCAATGAGCAGTTCTTC,CASSESGFRPGGFNEQFF
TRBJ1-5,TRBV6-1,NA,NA,TGTGCCAGCAAGGGGAATAGCAATCAGCCCCAGCATTTT,CASKGNSNQPQHF
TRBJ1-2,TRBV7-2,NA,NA,TGTGCCAGCAGCTTAGCGTCCGTATTGAGGGAAGGCTACACCTTC,CASSLASVLREGYTF
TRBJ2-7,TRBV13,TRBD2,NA,TGTGCCAGCAGCTTAAGCGGGAGGGCCTACGAGCAGTACTTC,CASSLSGRAYEQYF
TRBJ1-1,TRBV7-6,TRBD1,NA,TGTGCCAGCAGCTTAGGAGGACAGGATGAAGCTTTCTTT,CASSLGGQDEAFF
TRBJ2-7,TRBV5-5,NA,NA,TGTGCCAGCAGCCCTCAGGTAATAGTTAGTTACGAGCAGTACTTC,CASSPQVIVSYEQYF
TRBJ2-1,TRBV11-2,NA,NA,TGTGCCAGCAGCTTAGAGGTGGGATTCAACAATGAGCAGTTCTTC,CASSLEVGFNNEQFF
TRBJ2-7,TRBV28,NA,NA,TGTGCCAGCAGTAGACCTAATGGGTTTGGGTCCTCCTACGAGCAGTACTTC,CASSRPNGFGSSYEQYF
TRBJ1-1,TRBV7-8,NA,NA,TGTGCCAGCAGCCACAGGGATAGGACTGAAGCTTTCTTT,CASSHRDRTEAFF
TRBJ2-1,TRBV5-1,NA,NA,TGCGCCAGCAGCTTGGGAACCCGGTGGGGGGCCCTTATGTACAATGAGCAGTTCTTC,CASSLGTRWGALMYNEQFF
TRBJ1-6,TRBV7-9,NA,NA,TGTGCCAGCAGCTTAGACGGGACAAATTCACCCCTCCACTTT,CASSLDGTNSPLHF
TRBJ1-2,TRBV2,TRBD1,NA,TGTGCCATCCGGGGGGCAGGGGGGTATGGCTACACCTTC,CAIRGAGGYGYTF
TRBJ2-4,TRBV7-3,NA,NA,TGTGCCAGCAGCTTAATGGGGAATAAAAACATTCAGTACTTC,CASSLMGNKNIQYF
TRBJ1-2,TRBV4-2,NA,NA,TGTGCCAGCAGCCAAGAGTTGGCCAGGGGCCGGCATGGCTACACCTTC,CASSQELARGRHGYTF
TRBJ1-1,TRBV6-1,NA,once,TGTGCCAGCAGCACTCAGGGGCTTGCCCTTGAAGCTTTCTTT,CASSTQGLALEAFF
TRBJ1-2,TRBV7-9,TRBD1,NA,TGTGCCAGCAGCTCGACAGGGGAGGGAGGCTACACCTTC,CASSSTGEGGYTF
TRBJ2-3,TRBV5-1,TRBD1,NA,TGCGCCAGCAGCTCTACAGGGGTCCCAGATACGCAGTATTTT,CASSSTGVPDTQYF
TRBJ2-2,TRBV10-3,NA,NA,TGTGCCATCAGTGAGTCAATAAATCTAAACACCGGGGAGCTGTTTTTT,CAISESINLNTGELFF
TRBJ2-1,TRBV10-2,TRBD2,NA,TGCGCCAGCAGTGAGGCACTACTAGCGGGAGGGCATGGTGAGCAGTTCTTC,CASSEALLAGGHGEQFF
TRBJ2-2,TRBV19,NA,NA,TGTGCCAGTAGTATATGGGGTCAGAACACCGGGGAGCTGTTTTTT,CASSIWGQNTGELFF
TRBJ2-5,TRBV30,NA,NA,TGTGCCAAAGGACCCCCCAGTAAGCCCGAGACCCAGTACTTC,CAKGPPSKPETQYF
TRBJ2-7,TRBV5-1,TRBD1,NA,TGCGCCAGCAACTACGCCGGGACAGGGGGCCGCGAGCAGTACTTC,CASNYAGTGGREQYF
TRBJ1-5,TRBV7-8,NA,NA,TGTGCCAGCAGCCTTGGACGGAGGAATCAGCCCCAGCATTTT,CASSLGRRNQPQHF
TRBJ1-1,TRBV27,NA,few,TGTGCCAGCAGTTTAACAGCTATGAACACTGAAGCTTTCTTT,CASSLTAMNTEAFF
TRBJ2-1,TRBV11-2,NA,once,TGTGCCAGCAGCTTAGTCACCCTTGAGCAGTTCTTC,CASSLVTLEQFF
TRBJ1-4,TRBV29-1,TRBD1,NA,TGCAGCGTTGTGGACAGGGATCGGGGTGAAAAACTGTTTTTT,CSVVDRDRGEKLFF
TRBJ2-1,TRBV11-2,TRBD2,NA,TGTGCCAGCAGCTTAGATTGGAGGACTAGGGGGTTCTTC,CASSLDWRTRGFF
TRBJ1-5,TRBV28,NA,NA,TGTGCCATTTCGGGGGGCGTGCGTCAGCCCCAGCATTTT,CAISGGVRQPQHF
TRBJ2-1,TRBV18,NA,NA,TGTGCCAGCTCACCACTCGGATTCCGGAGCTCCTACAATGAGCAGTTCTTC,CASSPLGFRSSYNEQFF
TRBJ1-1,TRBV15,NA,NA,TGTGCCACCAGCAGAGAAATGAGTGAAGCTTTCTTT,CATSREMSEAFF
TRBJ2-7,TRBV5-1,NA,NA,TGCGCCAGCAGCTTGGACTGGACGTCCTACGAGCAGTACTTC,CASSLDWTSYEQYF
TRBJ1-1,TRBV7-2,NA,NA,TGTGCCAGCAGCTTCGGAGACAGGCTTTGGTTCAAAAACACTGAAGCTTTCTTT,CASSFGDRLWFKNTEAFF
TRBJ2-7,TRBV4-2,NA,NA,TGTGCCAGCAGCCAGGCGACTAGGGAATACGAGCAGTACTTC,CASSQATREYEQYF
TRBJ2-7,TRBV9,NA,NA,TGTGCCAGCAGCGTAGGGGTCCTCTTTTCGGGAGAGCAGTACTTC,CASSVGVLFSGEQYF
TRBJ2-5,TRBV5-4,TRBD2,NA,TGTGCCAGCAGCTTGGAGCTAGCGGGGGGGCGTGAGACCCAGTACTTC,CASSLELAGGRETQYF
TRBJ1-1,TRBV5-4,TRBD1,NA,TGTGCCAGCAGCTTAGCAGGGGGAGGCACTGAAGCTTTCTTT,CASSLAGGGTEAFF
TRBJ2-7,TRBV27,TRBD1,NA,TGTGCCAGCAGGGGGACAGGGGCCGGTCTTTACGAGCAGTACTTC,CASRGTGAGLYEQYF
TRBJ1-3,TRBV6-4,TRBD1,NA,TGTGCCAGCAGGCACCAAGGGGACAGGGCTGGAAACACCATATATTTT,CASRHQGDRAGNTIYF
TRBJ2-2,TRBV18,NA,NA,TGTGCCAGCTTAGGTTCGAACACCGGGGAGCTGTTTTTT,CASLGSNTGELFF
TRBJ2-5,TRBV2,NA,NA,TGTGCCAGCACCCTGACTAGACAGACCCAAGAGACCCAGTACTTC,CASTLTRQTQETQYF
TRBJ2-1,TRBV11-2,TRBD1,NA,TGTGCCAGCAGCAAGGAGGGACAGGGATACAATGAGCAGTTCTTC,CASSKEGQGYNEQFF
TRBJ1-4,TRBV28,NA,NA,TGTGCCAGCAGTTTTACTAATGAAAAACTGTTTTTT,CASSFTNEKLFF
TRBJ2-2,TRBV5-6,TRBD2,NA,TGTGCCAGCAGCCACCCGGGGAGTAGCGGGAGATCTGGGGAGCTGTTTTTT,CASSHPGSSGRSGELFF
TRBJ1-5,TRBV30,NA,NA,TGTGCCTGCCGGTTGGGGAATCAGCCCCAGCATTTT,CACRLGNQPQHF
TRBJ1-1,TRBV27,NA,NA,TGTGCCAGCAGCCTCACCACCAGCACTGAAGCTTTCTTT,CASSLTTSTEAFF